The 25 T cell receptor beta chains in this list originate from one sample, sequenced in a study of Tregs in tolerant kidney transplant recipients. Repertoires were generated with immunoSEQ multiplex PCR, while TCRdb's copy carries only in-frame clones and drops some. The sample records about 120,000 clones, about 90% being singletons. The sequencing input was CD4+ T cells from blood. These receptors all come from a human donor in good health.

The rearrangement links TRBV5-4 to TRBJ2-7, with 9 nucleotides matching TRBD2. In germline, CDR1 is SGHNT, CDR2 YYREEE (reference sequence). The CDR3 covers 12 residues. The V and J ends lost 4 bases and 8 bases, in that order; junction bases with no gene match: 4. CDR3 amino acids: CASSTGLAKQYF. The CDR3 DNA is TGTGCCAGCAGCACCGGACTAGCGAAGCAGTACTTC.

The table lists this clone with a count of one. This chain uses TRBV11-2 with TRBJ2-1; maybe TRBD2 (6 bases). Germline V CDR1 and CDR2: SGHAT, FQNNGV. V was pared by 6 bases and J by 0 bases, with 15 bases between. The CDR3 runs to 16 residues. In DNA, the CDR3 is TGTGCCAGCAGTAGCGGACCGGAACGCTCCTACAATGAGCAGTTCTTC. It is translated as CASSSGPERSYNEQFF.

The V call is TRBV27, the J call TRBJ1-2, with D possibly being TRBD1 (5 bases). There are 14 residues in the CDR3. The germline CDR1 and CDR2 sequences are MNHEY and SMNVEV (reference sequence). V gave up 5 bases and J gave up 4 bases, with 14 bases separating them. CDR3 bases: TGTGCCAGCAGTCCTCCAGGGTTCGGCTATGGCTACACCTTC. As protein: CASSPPGFGYGYTF.

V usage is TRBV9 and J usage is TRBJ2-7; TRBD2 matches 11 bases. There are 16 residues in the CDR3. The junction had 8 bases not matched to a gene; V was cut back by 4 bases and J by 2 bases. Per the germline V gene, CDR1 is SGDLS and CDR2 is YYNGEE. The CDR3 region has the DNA TGTGCCAGCAGCCCTCGACTAGCGGGAATGGCCTACGAGCAGTACTTC. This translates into CASSPRLAGMAYEQYF.

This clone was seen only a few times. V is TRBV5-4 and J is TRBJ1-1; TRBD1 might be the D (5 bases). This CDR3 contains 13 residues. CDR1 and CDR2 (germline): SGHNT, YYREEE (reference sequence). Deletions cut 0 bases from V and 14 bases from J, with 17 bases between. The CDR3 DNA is TGTGCCAGCAGCTTGGCAGGGAAGGTTAGGTCATTCTTT. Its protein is CASSLAGKVRSFF.

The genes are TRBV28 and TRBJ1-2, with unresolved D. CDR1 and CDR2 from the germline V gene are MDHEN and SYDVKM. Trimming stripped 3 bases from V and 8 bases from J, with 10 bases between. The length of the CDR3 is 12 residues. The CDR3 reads CASSLTGQGYTF. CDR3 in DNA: TGTGCCAGCAGTTTGACGGGCCAGGGCTACACCTTC.

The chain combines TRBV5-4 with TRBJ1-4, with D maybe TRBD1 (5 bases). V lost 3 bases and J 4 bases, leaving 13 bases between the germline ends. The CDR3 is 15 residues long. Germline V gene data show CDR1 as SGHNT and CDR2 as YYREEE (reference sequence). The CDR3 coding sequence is TGTGCCAGCAGCTCCACCGGGACGGATAATGAAAAACTGTTTTTT. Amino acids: CASSSTGTDNEKLFF.

The CDR3 spells CAWSVLGAGYFF. CDR3 sequence (DNA): TGTGCCTGGAGTGTACTTGGGGCGGGATATTTCTTT. The chain couples TRBV30 to TRBJ1-1; D possibly corresponds to TRBD1 (5 bases). Germline V gives CDR1 GTSNPN, CDR2 SVGIG (reference sequence). There are 12 residues in the CDR3. Trimming removed 0 bases from V and 13 bases from J, with 15 bases in between.

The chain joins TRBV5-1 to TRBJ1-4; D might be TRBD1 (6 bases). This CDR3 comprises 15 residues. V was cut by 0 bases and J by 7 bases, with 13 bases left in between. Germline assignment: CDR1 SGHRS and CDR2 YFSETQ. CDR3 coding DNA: TGCGCCAGCAGCTTGGTGGGGGGCCCAGGTGAAAAACTGTTTTTT. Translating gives CASSLVGGPGEKLFF.

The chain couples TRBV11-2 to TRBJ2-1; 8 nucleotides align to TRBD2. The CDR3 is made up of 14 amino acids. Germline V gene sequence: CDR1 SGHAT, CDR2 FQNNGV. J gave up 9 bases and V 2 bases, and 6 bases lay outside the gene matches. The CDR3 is CASSLMAGGSEQFF. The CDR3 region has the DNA TGTGCCAGCAGCTTAATGGCGGGGGGTAGTGAGCAGTTCTTC.

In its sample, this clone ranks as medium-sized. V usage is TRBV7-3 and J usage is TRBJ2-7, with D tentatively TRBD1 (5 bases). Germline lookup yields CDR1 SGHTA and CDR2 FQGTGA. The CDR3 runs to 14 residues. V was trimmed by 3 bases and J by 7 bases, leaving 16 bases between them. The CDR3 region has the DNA TGTGCCAGCAGCTTTACCCCAACTTCAGGGGAGCAGTACTTC. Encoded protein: CASSFTPTSGEQYF.

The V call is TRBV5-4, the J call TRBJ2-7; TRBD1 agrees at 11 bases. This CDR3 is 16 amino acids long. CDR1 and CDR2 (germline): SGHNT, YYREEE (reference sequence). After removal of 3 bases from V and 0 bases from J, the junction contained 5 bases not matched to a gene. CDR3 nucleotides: TGTGCCAGCAGCTGGGAAGGGACAGGGGGCTCCTACGAGCAGTACTTC. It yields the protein CASSWEGTGGSYEQYF.

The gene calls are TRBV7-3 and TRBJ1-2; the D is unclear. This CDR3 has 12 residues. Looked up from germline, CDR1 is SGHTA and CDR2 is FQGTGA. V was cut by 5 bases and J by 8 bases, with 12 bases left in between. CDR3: CASSPPSGGYTF. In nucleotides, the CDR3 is TGTGCCAGCAGCCCCCCCTCTGGGGGCTACACCTTC.

The DNA of the CDR3 is TGTGCCAGCAGCAAAGAAGAGACTAGCCTTGATGAGCAGTACTTC. Translation gives CASSKEETSLDEQYF. V is TRBV21-1 and J is TRBJ2-7; the listed D gene, TRBD2, was not tested against the DNA. TRBV21-1 is a listed pseudogene. The CDR3 runs to 15 residues.

CDR3 bases: TGTGCCAGCAGCTTCGGGGACCAGACCGGGGAGCTGTTTTTT. Translating it yields CASSFGDQTGELFF. The rearrangement uses TRBV7-3 and TRBJ2-2; either TRBD1 or TRBD2 may supply D (5 bases each). Looked up from germline, CDR1 is SGHTA and CDR2 is FQGTGA. The CDR3 has 14 residues. V was cut by 3 bases and J by 5 bases, with 10 bases left in between. Full variable domain (remainder filled in from reference TRBV7-3 and TRBJ2-2): GAGVSQTPSNKVTEKGKYVELRCDPISGHTALYWYRQSLGQGPEFLIYFQGTGAADDSGLPNDRFFAVRPEGSVSTLKIQRTERGDSAVYLCASSFGDQTGELFFGEGSRLTVL.

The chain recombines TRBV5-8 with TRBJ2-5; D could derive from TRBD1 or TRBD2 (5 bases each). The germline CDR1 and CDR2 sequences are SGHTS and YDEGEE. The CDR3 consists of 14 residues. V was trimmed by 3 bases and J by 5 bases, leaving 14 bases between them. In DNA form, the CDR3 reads TGTGCCAGCAGCTCAGCAGGGACGCCGGAGACCCAGTACTTC. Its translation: CASSSAGTPETQYF.

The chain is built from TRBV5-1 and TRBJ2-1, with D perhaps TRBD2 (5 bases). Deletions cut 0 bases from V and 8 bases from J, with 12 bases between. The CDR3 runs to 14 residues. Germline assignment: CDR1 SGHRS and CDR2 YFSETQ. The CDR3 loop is CASSLEWGSDEQFF. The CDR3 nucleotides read TGCGCCAGCAGCTTGGAGTGGGGTAGCGATGAGCAGTTCTTC.

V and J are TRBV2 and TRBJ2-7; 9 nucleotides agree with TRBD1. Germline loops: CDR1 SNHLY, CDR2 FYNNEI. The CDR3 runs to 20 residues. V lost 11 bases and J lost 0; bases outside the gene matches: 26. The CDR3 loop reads CAGAGTGLSGGRTSSYEQYF. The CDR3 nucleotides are TGTGCCGGGGCCGGGACAGGGTTGTCGGGGGGACGCACCAGCTCCTACGAGCAGTACTTC.

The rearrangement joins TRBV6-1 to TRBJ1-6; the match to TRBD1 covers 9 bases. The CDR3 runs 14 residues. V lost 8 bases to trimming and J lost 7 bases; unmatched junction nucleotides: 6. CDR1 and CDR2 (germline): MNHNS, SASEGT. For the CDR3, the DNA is TGTGCCAGCTGGGACAGGGCCCGAAATTCACCCCTCCACTTT. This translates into CASWDRARNSPLHF.

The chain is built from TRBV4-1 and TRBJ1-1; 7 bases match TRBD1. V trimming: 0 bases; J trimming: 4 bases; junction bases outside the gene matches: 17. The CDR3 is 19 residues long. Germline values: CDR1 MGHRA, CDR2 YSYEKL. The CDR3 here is CASSQDVVRTGQSRTEAFF. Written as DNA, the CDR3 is TGCGCCAGCAGCCAAGATGTGGTTAGGACAGGTCAGTCGCGCACTGAAGCTTTCTTT.

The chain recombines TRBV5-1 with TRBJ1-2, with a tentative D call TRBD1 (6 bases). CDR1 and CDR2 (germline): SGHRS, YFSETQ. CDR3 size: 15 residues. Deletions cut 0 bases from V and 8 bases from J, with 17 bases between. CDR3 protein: CASSLGFQQGIGYTF. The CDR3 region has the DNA TGCGCCAGCAGCTTGGGGTTTCAACAGGGTATAGGCTACACCTTC.

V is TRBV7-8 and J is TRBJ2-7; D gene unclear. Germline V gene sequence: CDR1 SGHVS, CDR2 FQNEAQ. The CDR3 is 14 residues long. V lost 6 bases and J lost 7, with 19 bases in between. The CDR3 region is CASRPGPTMGEQYF. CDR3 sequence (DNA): TGTGCCAGCAGACCCGGGCCCACAATGGGTGAGCAGTACTTC. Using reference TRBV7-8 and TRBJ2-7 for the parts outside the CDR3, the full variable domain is GAGVSQSPRYKVAKRGQDVALRCDPISGHVSLFWYQQALGQGPEFLTYFQNEAQLDKSGLPSDRFFAERPEGSVSTLKIQRTQQEDSAVYLCASRPGPTMGEQYFGPGTRLTVT.

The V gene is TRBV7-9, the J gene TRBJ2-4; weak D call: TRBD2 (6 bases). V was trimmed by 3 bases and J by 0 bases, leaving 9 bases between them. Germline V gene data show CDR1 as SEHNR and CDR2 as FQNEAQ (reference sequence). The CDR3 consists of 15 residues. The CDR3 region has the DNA TGTGCCAGCAGCTTGGAGGGTCAAGCCAAAAACATTCAGTACTTC. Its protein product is CASSLEGQAKNIQYF.

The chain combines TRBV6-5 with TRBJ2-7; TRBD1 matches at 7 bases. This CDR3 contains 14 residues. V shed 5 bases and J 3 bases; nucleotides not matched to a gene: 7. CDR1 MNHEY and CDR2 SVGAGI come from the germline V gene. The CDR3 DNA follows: TGTGCCAGCAGTAGACAGGGAAAAATCTACGAGCAGTACTTC. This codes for CASSRQGKIYEQYF.

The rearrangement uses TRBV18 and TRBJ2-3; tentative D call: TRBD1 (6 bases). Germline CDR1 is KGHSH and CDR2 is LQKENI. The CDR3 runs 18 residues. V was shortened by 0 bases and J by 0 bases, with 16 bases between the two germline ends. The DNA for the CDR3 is TGTGCCAGCTCACCACCGTATTCTGGGACAATTAGCACAGATACGCAGTATTTT. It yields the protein CASSPPYSGTISTDTQYF.